One and the same sample provided the 13 T cell receptor beta chains below, sequenced in a study of blood T cell repertoires in COVID-19. TCRdb's table, derived via immunoSEQ multiplex PCR, lists solely in-frame clones and lacks some. Among about 200,000 clones, roughly 88% were seen once, and the ten largest hold around 17%. Sequencing input: peripheral blood. The origin of the receptors is a man aged 45-60 years with COVID-19, enrolled during active disease.

This CDR3 reads CASSTTVNTEAFF. The DNA for the CDR3 is TGTGCCAGCAGCACGACAGTCAACACTGAAGCTTTCTTT. V and J are TRBV11-3 and TRBJ1-1; a weak D match, TRBD1 (5 bases). V was trimmed by 5 bases and J by 2 bases, leaving 9 bases between them. Germline CDR1 reads SGHNT; CDR2 reads YENEEA. The CDR3 is 13 amino acids.

V gene TRBV5-1 combines with J gene TRBJ1-1; 7 bases are a match to TRBD1. The junction had 6 bases not matched to a gene; V was cut back by 4 bases and J by 9 bases. The CDR3 consists of 12 residues. The germline CDR1 and CDR2 sequences are SGHRS and YFSETQ. The CDR3 region is CASSDWDSQAFF. DNA of the CDR3: TGCGCCAGCAGCGACTGGGACAGTCAAGCTTTCTTT.

The chain links TRBV19 to TRBJ1-1; D gene ambiguous. This CDR3 spans 18 amino acids. CDR1 and CDR2 from the germline V gene are LNHDA and SQIVND (reference sequence). Trimming shortened V by 4 bases and J by 3 bases, and 24 bases separated the two germline ends. The chain's CDR3 is CASSTVRGGSSGDTEAFF. Written as DNA, the CDR3 is TGTGCCAGTAGTACAGTCCGGGGTGGTAGCAGCGGAGACACTGAAGCTTTCTTT. Together with reference TRBV19 and TRBJ1-1, the CDR3 gives the full variable domain: DGGITQSPKYLFRKEGQNVTLSCEQNLNHDAMYWYRQDPGQGLRLIYYSQIVNDFQKGDIAEGYSVSREKKESFPLTVTSAQKNPTAFYLCASSTVRGGSSGDTEAFFGQGTRLTVV.

The chain links TRBV6-6 to TRBJ2-1; TRBD2 matches at 16 bases. Germline loops: CDR1 MNHNY, CDR2 SVGAGI (reference sequence). The CDR3 sequence is 14 residues long. Unmatched junction bases numbered 7, after V lost 10 bases and J lost 10 bases. The CDR3: CATSPGLAGGEQFF. The DNA of the CDR3 is TGTGCCACTTCACCGGGACTAGCGGGGGGGGAGCAGTTCTTC.

The rearrangement joins TRBV27 to TRBJ1-2; TRBD1 matches at 8 bases. Germline CDR1 MNHEY, CDR2 SMNVEV (reference sequence). There are 13 residues in the CDR3. J lost 6 bases, V lost 8 bases, and 8 bases had no gene match. Here the CDR3 reads CASSRQGADGYTF. The CDR3 nucleotides read TGTGCCAGCTCGAGGCAGGGGGCTGATGGCTACACCTTC.

The V gene is TRBV7-3, the J gene TRBJ2-2; 11 positions match TRBD1. V lost 2 bases, J lost 4 bases, and 3 bases stayed unmatched. The CDR3 totals 16 residues. CDR1 is SGHTA, CDR2 FQGTGA, per germline. CDR3 region: CASSLGQGAGTGELFF. CDR3 coding DNA: TGTGCCAGCAGCTTAGGACAGGGGGCAGGCACCGGGGAGCTGTTTTTT.

The chain links TRBV4-2 to TRBJ1-5, with 8 nucleotides matching TRBD1. J was trimmed by 5 bases and V by 1 base; bases with no gene match: 4. The CDR3 length is 15 residues. Germline assignment: CDR1 LGHNA and CDR2 YNFKEQ. CDR3 bases: TGTGCCAGCAGCCAAGGGACAGGGATTCATCAGCCCCAGCATTTT. It codes for CASSQGTGIHQPQHF.

The genes are TRBV20-1 and TRBJ2-7; 8 bases map to TRBD1. V shed 3 bases, J shed 1 base, and the junction held 5 bases outside the gene matches. CDR1 and CDR2 from the germline V gene are DFQATT and SNEGSKA (reference sequence). The CDR3 totals 14 residues. The CDR3 coding sequence is TGCAGTGCTAGTGGGGACAGGTCGTCCTACGAGCAGTACTTC. It translates to CSASGDRSSYEQYF.

J is TRBJ1-5 and V is TRBV5-8, with D possibly TRBD1 on 5 matching bases. V was cut by 0 bases and J by 2 bases, with 21 bases left in between. The CDR3 is made up of 19 amino acids. Germline CDR1 and CDR2: SGHTS and YDEGEE. The CDR3 DNA follows: TGTGCCAGCAGCTTGGTAGGCCAGGGAATCCCTTTTCGCAATCAGCCCCAGCATTTT. This gives the protein CASSLVGQGIPFRNQPQHF.

CDR3 bases: TGTGCCAGCAGCCAAGATTCAGGGGGAAGAGGGGCCAACGTCCTGACTTTC. Amino acid sequence: CASSQDSGGRGANVLTF. The chain links TRBV3-1 (or the pseudogene TRBV3-2) to TRBJ2-6, with TRBD1 matching 7 bases. The J segment lost 4 bases and the V segment lost 0 bases, leaving 6 bases of the junction unmatched. The CDR3 runs 17 residues. Germline lookup yields CDR1 LGHDT and CDR2 YNNKEL (reference sequence).

The chain links TRBV9 to TRBJ2-1; TRBD2 might be the D (5 bases). Deletions cut 4 bases from V and 9 bases from J, with 20 bases between. Germline V CDR1 and CDR2: SGDLS, YYNGEE. This CDR3 is 15 amino acids long. In nucleotides, the CDR3 is TGTGCCAGCAGCCGAAGCGGTGACGAGTTCGGTGAGCAGTTCTTC. Protein product: CASSRSGDEFGEQFF.

The chain links TRBV9 to TRBJ1-1; perhaps TRBD1 as D (6 bases). The germline CDR1 and CDR2 sequences are SGDLS and YYNGEE. The ends were cut back, 3 bases at V and 5 bases at J, with 11 bases in the middle. The CDR3 spans 13 residues. The CDR3 DNA sequence: TGTGCCAGCAGCGCCCGGCAGGGGACTGAAGCTTTCTTT. It specifies CASSARQGTEAFF. Full variable domain (outside the CDR3, taken from reference TRBV9 and TRBJ1-1): DSGVTQTPKHLITATGQRVTLRCSPRSGDLSVYWYQQSLDQGLQFLIQYYNGEERAKGNILERFSAQQFPDLHSELNLSSLELGDSALYFCASSARQGTEAFFGQGTRLTVV.

This clone came up a few times. The V call is TRBV6-5, the J call TRBJ1-5; TRBD1 might be the D (6 bases). Germline V gene data show CDR1 as MNHEY and CDR2 as SVGAGI. Trimming removed 5 bases from V and 3 bases from J, with 11 bases in between. CDR3 length equals 14 residues. The CDR3 sequence: CASSTSGDNQPQHF. For the CDR3, the DNA is TGTGCCAGCAGTACCTCAGGGGACAATCAGCCCCAGCATTTT.